This T cell receptor beta chain is from a study of control samples from healthy donors and cancer patients. Assay used: immunoSEQ multiplex PCR; TCRdb lists only in-frame clones, some missing. Its table records 150,000 to 200,000 clones. The germline V and J ends were trimmed by 2 bases and 3 bases, with 8 bases remaining between them. CDR3 size: 13 residues. CDR1 and CDR2 (germline): SGHRS, YFSETQ. J is TRBJ1-1 and V is TRBV5-1; unclear D gene. The specimen sequenced was blood. This clonotype originated in a woman in her twenties or thirties in good health. The CDR3 reads CASSFSAYTEAFF. The CDR3 DNA is TGCGCCAGCAGCTTTTCAGCGTACACTGAAGCTTTCTTT.